This TCR beta chain was documented in a study of vaccination and CD4 T cells after COVID-19. Study overall: Cells were stimulated with overlapping spike peptides from SARS-CoV-2, HCoV-NL63, HCoV-OC43 and HCoV-229E. Culture controls were given either a CEFX pool, an HIV-1 Nef pool, or no peptide.

Details on this clonotype: Its antigen remains unidentified.

Treatment of the sample: 10-day PBMC culture with coronavirus spike peptide pools or control peptides (ViraFEST assay). CD4+ T-cell collection from the unexposed donor predated the COVID-19 pandemic (2011-2018). Cultured CD4+ T cell DNA was sequenced using the Oncomine TCR Beta short-read assay. CD4+ T cells were cultured, and genomic DNA was extracted from them. TCRdb itself ran the PCR reads through MiXCR, one entry per CDR3 protein. The table lists more than 6,000 distinct CDR3 sequences, 33% of them singletons. Per the germline V gene, CDR1 is LNHDA and CDR2 is SQIVND (reference sequence). The CDR3 is made up of 12 amino acids. Trimming removed 10 bases from V and 2 bases from J, with 6 bases in between.

The gene calls are TRBV19 and TRBJ2-6; D remains ambiguous. The sample taken for sequencing was CD4+ T cells from blood, cultured in vitro. This TCR was recovered from a human donor in good health. This CDR3 is CATSPGANVLTF. DNA of the CDR3: TGTGCCACCAGCCCTGGGGCCAACGTCCTGACTTTC.